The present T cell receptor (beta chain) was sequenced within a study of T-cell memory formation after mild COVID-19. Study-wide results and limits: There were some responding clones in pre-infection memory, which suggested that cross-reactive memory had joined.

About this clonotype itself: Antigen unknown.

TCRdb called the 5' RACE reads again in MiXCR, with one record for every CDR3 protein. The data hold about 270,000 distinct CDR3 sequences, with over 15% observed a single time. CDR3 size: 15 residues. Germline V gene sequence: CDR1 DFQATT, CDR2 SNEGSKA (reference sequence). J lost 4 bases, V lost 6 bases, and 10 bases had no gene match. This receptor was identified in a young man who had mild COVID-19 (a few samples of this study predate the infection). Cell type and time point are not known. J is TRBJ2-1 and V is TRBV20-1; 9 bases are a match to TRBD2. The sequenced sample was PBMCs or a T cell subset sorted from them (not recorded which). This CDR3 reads CSATLSGGLYNEQFF. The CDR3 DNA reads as TGCAGTGCCACTCTAAGCGGGGGGCTTTACAATGAGCAGTTCTTC.